The rows below give T cell receptor beta chains drawn from one sample of a study of blood T cell repertoires in COVID-19. Produced via immunoSEQ multiplex PCR; TCRdb's table is partial and in-frame only. The sample lists 200,000 to 300,000 clones, more than 65% occurring once. The sample consisted of peripheral blood. The receptors come from a middle-aged man who had recovered from COVID-19. CDR3s include the opening cysteine and the closing phenylalanine or tryptophan. Each record gives: V gene, J gene, clone size, D gene, CDR3 protein, CDR3 DNA. D genes are given only for firm matches. Clone size, where shown, is once, few, many, or a class for clones that have expanded.

v_gene: TRBV12-3/TRBV12-4; j_gene: TRBJ2-1; abundance: .; d_gene: TRBD1; CDR3aa: CASSYRGPGEQFF; CDR3nt: TGTGCCAGCAGTTACAGGGGGCCGGGTGAGCAGTTCTTC
v_gene: TRBV27; j_gene: TRBJ2-2; abundance: .; d_gene: .; CDR3aa: CASSQMGRLVGELFF; CDR3nt: TGTGCCAGCAGTCAGATGGGGCGTCTGGTCGGGGAGCTGTTTTTT
v_gene: TRBV3-1/TRBV3-2; j_gene: TRBJ2-5; abundance: once; d_gene: .; CDR3aa: CASSQEPSWETQYF; CDR3nt: TGTGCCAGCAGCCAAGAGCCTAGCTGGGAGACCCAGTACTTC
v_gene: TRBV30; j_gene: TRBJ1-1; abundance: once; d_gene: .; CDR3aa: CAWSGSSLRRTEAFF; CDR3nt: TGTGCCTGGAGTGGCTCCTCCCTGCGGCGTACTGAAGCTTTCTTT
v_gene: TRBV6-5; j_gene: TRBJ2-2; abundance: .; d_gene: .; CDR3aa: CASSRRGELFF; CDR3nt: TGTGCCAGCAGCCGTCGCGGGGAGCTGTTTTTT
v_gene: TRBV2; j_gene: TRBJ2-2; abundance: .; d_gene: .; CDR3aa: CASSEAVETGELFF; CDR3nt: TGTGCCAGCAGTGAAGCGGTGGAGACCGGGGAGCTGTTTTTT
v_gene: TRBV5-4; j_gene: TRBJ1-1; abundance: .; d_gene: .; CDR3aa: CASSLPGQGNFVNTEAFF; CDR3nt: TGTGCCAGCAGCTTGCCCGGGCAGGGGAATTTTGTCAACACTGAAGCTTTCTTT
v_gene: TRBV6-5; j_gene: TRBJ1-2; abundance: .; d_gene: TRBD1; CDR3aa: CASRSDRDYGYTF; CDR3nt: TGTGCCAGCAGGAGCGACAGGGACTATGGCTACACCTTC
v_gene: TRBV2; j_gene: TRBJ1-2; abundance: .; d_gene: .; CDR3aa: CASSSDSYGYTF; CDR3nt: TGTGCCAGCAGCTCGGACAGTTATGGCTACACCTTC
v_gene: TRBV11-2; j_gene: TRBJ2-7; abundance: .; d_gene: .; CDR3aa: CASSIQGYEQYF; CDR3nt: TGTGCCAGCAGCATCCAGGGGTACGAGCAGTACTTC
v_gene: TRBV10-1; j_gene: TRBJ2-3; abundance: once; d_gene: .; CDR3aa: CASSEGPDTQYF; CDR3nt: TGCGCCAGCAGTGAGGGCCCAGATACGCAGTATTTT
v_gene: TRBV6-5; j_gene: TRBJ2-2; abundance: .; d_gene: .; CDR3aa: CASRTYTGELFF; CDR3nt: TGTGCCAGCAGGACTTACACCGGGGAGCTGTTTTTT
v_gene: TRBV12-3/TRBV12-4; j_gene: TRBJ1-3; abundance: .; d_gene: .; CDR3aa: CASTHLTGKPIYF; CDR3nt: TGTGCCAGCACCCATCTTACAGGAAAGCCCATATATTTT
v_gene: TRBV5-5; j_gene: TRBJ2-3; abundance: .; d_gene: .; CDR3aa: CASSAGADTQYF; CDR3nt: TGTGCCAGCAGCGCAGGGGCAGATACGCAGTATTTT
v_gene: TRBV7-9; j_gene: TRBJ2-1; abundance: once; d_gene: .; CDR3aa: CASSLNPDRYNEQFF; CDR3nt: TGTGCCAGCAGCTTAAATCCGGACAGATACAATGAGCAGTTCTTC
v_gene: TRBV10-3; j_gene: TRBJ1-6; abundance: once; d_gene: .; CDR3aa: CAISEGGVLHF; CDR3nt: TGTGCCATCAGTGAAGGAGGGGTCCTCCACTTT
v_gene: TRBV18; j_gene: TRBJ1-2; abundance: .; d_gene: .; CDR3aa: CASSPALLDYGYTF; CDR3nt: TGTGCCAGCTCACCCGCGCTCTTGGACTATGGCTACACCTTC
v_gene: TRBV6-6; j_gene: TRBJ1-2; abundance: .; d_gene: .; CDR3aa: CAAFSRYGYTF; CDR3nt: TGTGCCGCCTTTTCGAGGTATGGCTACACCTTC
v_gene: TRBV11-3; j_gene: TRBJ2-7; abundance: .; d_gene: .; CDR3aa: CASSLGGDRYEQYF; CDR3nt: TGTGCCAGCAGCTTAGGGGGGGACCGCTACGAGCAGTACTTC
v_gene: TRBV29-1; j_gene: TRBJ2-1; abundance: .; d_gene: TRBD2; CDR3aa: CSSSGTSGSNEQFF; CDR3nt: TGCAGCTCATCCGGGACTAGCGGGAGTAATGAGCAGTTCTTC
v_gene: TRBV18; j_gene: TRBJ1-5; abundance: once; d_gene: .; CDR3aa: CASSQGQRLDSNQPQHF; CDR3nt: TGTGCCAGCTCACAGGGACAAAGGTTGGATAGCAATCAGCCCCAGCATTTT
v_gene: TRBV24-1; j_gene: TRBJ2-7; abundance: .; d_gene: TRBD2; CDR3aa: CATSDSLAGVRYEQYF; CDR3nt: TGTGCCACCAGTGATTCGCTAGCGGGAGTTAGATACGAGCAGTACTTC
v_gene: TRBV24-1; j_gene: TRBJ2-1; abundance: few; d_gene: .; CDR3aa: CATSDSRVLGSSYNEQFF; CDR3nt: TGTGCCACCAGTGATTCTAGGGTCCTCGGGAGCTCCTACAATGAGCAGTTCTTC
v_gene: TRBV20-1; j_gene: TRBJ2-1; abundance: .; d_gene: .; CDR3aa: CSASPGDSLGEQFF; CDR3nt: TGCAGTGCTAGTCCCGGGGATTCGTTGGGTGAGCAGTTCTTC
v_gene: TRBV7-6; j_gene: TRBJ1-1; abundance: .; d_gene: TRBD1; CDR3aa: CASTADRGTDTEAFF; CDR3nt: TGTGCCAGCACGGCGGACAGGGGGACGGATACTGAAGCTTTCTTT
v_gene: TRBV4-3; j_gene: TRBJ2-7; abundance: .; d_gene: TRBD1; CDR3aa: CASSQESSSAGGGDEQYF; CDR3nt: TGCGCCAGCAGCCAAGAGTCGAGTAGTGCAGGGGGCGGCGACGAGCAGTACTTC
v_gene: TRBV6-1; j_gene: TRBJ1-2; abundance: .; d_gene: TRBD1; CDR3aa: CASSEFTGGNYGYTF; CDR3nt: TGTGCCAGCAGTGAATTTACAGGGGGCAACTATGGCTACACCTTC
v_gene: TRBV10-3; j_gene: TRBJ2-7; abundance: few; d_gene: .; CDR3aa: CAISGSDSPRPYEQYF; CDR3nt: TGTGCCATCAGTGGGTCGGACAGCCCGCGTCCCTACGAGCAGTACTTC
v_gene: TRBV6-5; j_gene: TRBJ1-2; abundance: .; d_gene: .; CDR3aa: CARRGPAMLYGYTF; CDR3nt: TGTGCCAGAAGGGGCCCAGCAATGCTCTATGGCTACACCTTC
v_gene: TRBV6-2/TRBV6-3; j_gene: TRBJ1-5; abundance: .; d_gene: TRBD1; CDR3aa: CASSYEPTGLKSQPQHF; CDR3nt: TGTGCCAGCAGTTACGAACCGACAGGGTTAAAAAGCCAGCCCCAGCATTTT